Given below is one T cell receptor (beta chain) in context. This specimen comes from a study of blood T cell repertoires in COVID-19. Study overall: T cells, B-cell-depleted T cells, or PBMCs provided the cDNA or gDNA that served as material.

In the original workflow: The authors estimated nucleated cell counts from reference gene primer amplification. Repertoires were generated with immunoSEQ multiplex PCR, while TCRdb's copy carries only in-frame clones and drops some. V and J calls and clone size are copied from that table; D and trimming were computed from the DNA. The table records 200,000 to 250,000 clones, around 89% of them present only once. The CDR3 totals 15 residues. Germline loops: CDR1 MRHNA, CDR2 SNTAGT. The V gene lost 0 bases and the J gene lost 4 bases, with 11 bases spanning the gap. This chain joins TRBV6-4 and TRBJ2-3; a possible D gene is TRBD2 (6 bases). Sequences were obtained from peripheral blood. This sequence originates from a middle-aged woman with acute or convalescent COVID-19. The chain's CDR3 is CASSDSEGGPDTQYF. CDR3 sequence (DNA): TGTGCCAGCAGTGACTCCGAAGGAGGGCCAGATACGCAGTATTTT.